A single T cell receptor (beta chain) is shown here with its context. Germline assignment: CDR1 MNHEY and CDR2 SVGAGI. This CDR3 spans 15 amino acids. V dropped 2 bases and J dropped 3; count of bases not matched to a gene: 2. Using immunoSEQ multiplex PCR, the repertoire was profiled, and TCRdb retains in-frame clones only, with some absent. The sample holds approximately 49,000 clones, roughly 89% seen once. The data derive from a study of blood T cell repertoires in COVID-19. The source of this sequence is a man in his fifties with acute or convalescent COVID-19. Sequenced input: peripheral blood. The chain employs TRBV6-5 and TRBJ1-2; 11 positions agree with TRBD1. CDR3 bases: TGTGCCAGCAGTTACAGGACAGGGGGCGACTATGGCTACACCTTC. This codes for CASSYRTGGDYGYTF.